The 9 T cell receptor beta chains below come from one sample, sequenced in a study of tumor and adjacent non-tumor tissue in lung cancer. A modified ARM-PCR protocol with three rounds of nested PCR amplified TCRbeta. MiXCR, run by TCRdb on the multiplex PCR reads, gives a single entry per CDR3 protein. This table holds approximately 86,000 distinct CDR3 sequences, over 55% found once. The template was RNA from unsorted bulk tissue. Material: lung tumor tissue. All receptors derive from a woman aged 40 to 50 with non-small cell lung cancer.

This clonotype appeared a single time. CDR3 region: CANTLAGDTDTQYF. The CDR3 DNA reads as TGTGCCAACACCCTAGCGGGAGATACAGATACGCAGTATTTT. The V call is TRBV7-8, the J call TRBJ2-3; 10 bases match TRBD2. Germline lookup yields CDR1 SGHVS and CDR2 FQNEAQ. Trimming cost V 10 bases and J 3 bases; bases outside gene matches: 7. This CDR3 spans 14 amino acids.

The V call is TRBV5-4, the J call TRBJ2-1, with D possibly being TRBD2 (5 bases). Deletions cut 3 bases from V and 9 bases from J, with 13 bases between. Germline CDR1 is SGHNT and CDR2 is YYREEE (reference sequence). The CDR3 length is 13 residues. The CDR3 reads CASSSGSMGEQFF. CDR3 nucleotide sequence: TGTGCCAGCAGCTCGGGATCTATGGGTGAGCAGTTCTTC.

Notes on this clonotype: Relative to the germline gene, one junction end is altered; a read error may explain this. This sequence joins TRBV12-3 or TRBV12-4 and TRBJ2-1; 8 positions agree with TRBD2. The length of the CDR3 is 14 residues. In DNA form, the CDR3 reads TGTGCCAGGAGACCAACTAGCGGACTAAATGAGCGGTTCTTC. Translation gives CARRPTSGLNERFF.

With respect to this clonotype: At one end the junction does not follow the germline gene, possibly because of a read error. The V call is TRBV11-3, the J call TRBJ1-2; D is unresolved. CDR1 and CDR2 from the germline V gene are SGHNT and YENEEA. The CDR3 is made up of 15 amino acids. The CDR3 DNA is TGTGCCATCTCCCGGATGACCAGGCCTAACTATTGCTACACCTTC. This translates into CAISRMTRPNYCYTF.

This clonotype was observed once. This sequence joins TRBV11-3 and TRBJ1-1; D not certain. V was cut by 8 bases and J by 4 bases, with 20 bases left in between. CDR1 is SGHNT and CDR2 is YENEEA in the germline V gene. The CDR3 contains 15 residues. In DNA form, the CDR3 reads TGTGCCAGCGAATGGTCGGGTAACGAGAGCACTGAAGCTTTCTTT. Its translation: CASEWSGNESTEAFF.

The chain joins TRBV29-1 to TRBJ2-7; 10 bases are a match to TRBD2. The CDR3 totals 16 residues. In germline, CDR1 is SQVTM, CDR2 ANQGSEA. Losses at the gene ends were 7 bases for V and 3 bases for J; bases not matched to a gene: 15. The CDR3 loop is CSAACTSGKRGYEQYF. The CDR3 region has the DNA TGCAGCGCCGCCTGCACTAGCGGGAAGAGAGGCTACGAGCAGTACTTC.

As to this clonotype: Compared with germline, one end of the junction differs, possibly owing to a read error. The chain employs TRBV5-1 and TRBJ2-3; no reliable D call. The CDR3 length is 13 residues. Per germline, CDR1 SGHRS and CDR2 YFSETQ. CDR3 residues: CARSLATSGTQYF. CDR3 bases: TGCGCCAGAAGCTTGGCCACCTCTGGTACGCAGTATTTT.

Turning to this clonotype: This clone may be a read error of a much larger clone one base away. V and J are TRBV20-1 and TRBJ2-1, with D maybe TRBD2 (5 bases). The CDR3 has 12 residues. Germline V gives CDR1 DFQATT, CDR2 SNEGSKA (reference sequence). The CDR3 DNA reads as TGCAATGCTAGAGGGCTTTTCAATGAGCAGTTCTTC. Protein sequence: CNARGLFNEQFF.

On this clonotype itself: A read error may produce the germline difference seen at one junction end. The chain employs TRBV4-1 and TRBJ2-7; D is unresolved. The CDR3 contains 15 residues. Germline lookup yields CDR1 MGHRA and CDR2 YSYEKL. CDR3 loop: CASCQLPVLDYEQYF. The CDR3 coding sequence is TGCGCCAGCTGCCAACTCCCGGTCCTCGACTACGAGCAGTACTTC.